These 24 T cell receptor beta chains were sequenced from one sample in a study of memory CD8 T cells in hepatitis C reinfection. Assay used: immunoSEQ multiplex PCR; TCRdb lists only in-frame clones, some missing. The sample shows around 45,000 clones, approximately 87% of them seen only once. The time point here: peak reinfection, 3 to 8 weeks after reinfection detection. TCR sequencing was done directly ex vivo on sorted cells, without expansion in vitro. Sample: naive CD8+ T cells sorted from blood. The receptors stem from a man younger than 30 with hepatitis C virus infection.

This chain joins TRBV27 and TRBJ2-7; 9 bases map to TRBD2. Trimming removed 6 bases from V and 3 bases from J; junction bases left unmatched: 9. The CDR3 spans 15 residues. Per the germline V gene, CDR1 is MNHEY and CDR2 is SMNVEV (reference sequence). CDR3 loop: CASSLAGVGDYEQYF. CDR3 in DNA: TGTGCCAGCAGCTTAGCGGGAGTTGGAGACTACGAGCAGTACTTC.

V and J are TRBV7-3 and TRBJ2-1; 11 bases are a match to TRBD2. CDR3 length: 16 residues. Germline loops: CDR1 SGHTA, CDR2 FQGTGA. The V gene end was trimmed by 4 bases and the J gene end by 0 bases; junction bases not matched to a gene: 2. The CDR3 bases are TGTGCCAGCAGCTCAGGACTAGCGGGCTCCTACAATGAGCAGTTCTTC. Translation: CASSSGLAGSYNEQFF.

The V gene is TRBV11-2, the J gene TRBJ2-2; D may be TRBD2 (5 bases). Germline assignment: CDR1 SGHAT and CDR2 FQNNGV. Trimming cost V 0 bases and J 0 bases, with 14 bases left between them. CDR3 length: 18 amino acids. CDR3 in DNA: TGTGCCAGCAGCTTAGACACCCTAGCCTTTGCGAACACCGGGGAGCTGTTTTTT. Translation gives CASSLDTLAFANTGELFF.

The rearrangement links TRBV5-1 to TRBJ1-2, with D maybe TRBD1 (6 bases). V dropped 1 base and J dropped 6 bases, with 16 bases sitting between them. Germline V lookup: CDR1 SGHRS, CDR2 YFSETQ. The CDR3 runs to 15 residues. CDR3 bases: TGCGCCAGCAGCTTGTTAGGGGGTGCCAACCATGGCTACACCTTC. Translated: CASSLLGGANHGYTF.

This clone was counted once. V is TRBV28 and J is TRBJ2-5; TRBD2 aligns across 7 bases. CDR1 MDHEN and CDR2 SYDVKM come from the germline V gene. V was pared by 2 bases and J by 7 bases, with 7 bases of the junction left unmatched. The CDR3 is 14 residues long. CDR3 DNA: TGTGCCAGCAGTTTAGGTATTAGCGGGTGGACCCAGTACTTC. This codes for CASSLGISGWTQYF.

CDR3 residues: CASSPSAGEQADTQYF. For the CDR3, the DNA is TGTGCCAGCAGCCCCAGTGCGGGAGAGCAAGCAGATACGCAGTATTTT. V and J are TRBV9 and TRBJ2-3; TRBD2 aligns across 7 bases. The V gene's germline CDR1 is SGDLS and CDR2 YYNGEE. The J segment lost 4 bases and the V segment lost 4 bases, leaving 12 bases of the junction unmatched. This CDR3 has 16 amino acids.

The rearrangement joins TRBV28 to TRBJ1-1, with 7 bases identical to TRBD1. Germline trimming cut 9 bases from V and 11 bases from J; bases unmatched to any gene: 21. Germline CDR1 is MDHEN and CDR2 is SYDVKM. This CDR3 contains 15 residues. The CDR3: CARELSEGTAWWAFF. The CDR3 coding sequence is TGTGCCAGAGAGCTTAGTGAAGGGACAGCCTGGTGGGCTTTCTTT.

To note about this clone: The sample contains more than one DNA sequence encoding this CDR3. V and J are TRBV28 and TRBJ1-6; D is unclear. CDR3 size: 15 residues. V lost 1 base, J lost 13 bases, and 17 bases lay in between. CDR1 is MDHEN, CDR2 SYDVKM, per germline. This CDR3 reads CASSLSFGGNTPLHF. CDR3 DNA sequence: TGTGCCAGCAGTTTATCATTTGGCGGGAATACCCCCCTCCACTTT.

The chain is built from TRBV19 and TRBJ2-1, with 8 bases fitting TRBD1. Germline V gives CDR1 LNHDA, CDR2 SQIVND (reference sequence). Germline trimming cut 5 bases from V and 4 bases from J; bases unmatched to any gene: 10. This CDR3 comprises 16 residues. CDR3 nucleotide sequence: TGTGCCAGTAGTGCGGCCCAGGGGGCGGCGTACAATGAGCAGTTCTTC. Encoded protein: CASSAAQGAAYNEQFF.

This clone was counted a few times. The gene calls are TRBV5-4 and TRBJ1-2; 7 bases match TRBD1. Germline values: CDR1 SGHNT, CDR2 YYREEE (reference sequence). With 3 bases clipped from V and 4 bases from J, the junction kept 3 bases outside the gene matches. The CDR3 contains 13 residues. This CDR3 is CASSWQGGYGYTF. CDR3 nucleotide sequence: TGTGCCAGCAGCTGGCAGGGGGGCTATGGCTACACCTTC. The full variable domain, its missing parts supplied by reference TRBV5-4 and TRBJ1-2, is ETGVTQSPTHLIKTRGQQVTLRCSSQSGHNTVSWYQQALGQGPQFIFQYYREEENGRGNFPPRFSGLQFPNYSSELNVNALELDDSALYLCASSWQGGYGYTFGSGTRLTVV.

This clone showed up just once. The chain's CDR3 is CASSTGTALEGEQYF. For the CDR3, the DNA is TGTGCCAGTAGTACCGGGACAGCATTGGAAGGCGAGCAGTACTTC. The chain combines TRBV19 with TRBJ2-7; 7 bases are shared with TRBD1. J gave up 6 bases and V 4 bases, and 12 bases lay outside the gene matches. The CDR3 loop spans 15 amino acids. Germline loops: CDR1 LNHDA, CDR2 SQIVND (reference sequence).

The chain uses TRBV30 and TRBJ2-7; 8 bases match TRBD2. V was pared by 3 bases and J by 0 bases, with 4 bases of the junction left unmatched. Germline CDR1 is GTSNPN and CDR2 is SVGIG (reference sequence). The CDR3 runs 14 residues. CDR3 nucleotide sequence: TGTGCCTGGAGAGGGACTAGGAGCTCCTACGAGCAGTACGTC. Protein product: CAWRGTRSSYEQYV.

This chain links TRBV10-2 with TRBJ2-5; no clear D. The length of the CDR3 is 11 residues. Germline assignment: CDR1 WSHSY and CDR2 SAAADI. Between the trimmed V and J ends, which lost 10 bases and 11 bases, there was a span of 17 bases. CDR3 sequence reads: CATCKDLEQYF. The CDR3 coding sequence is TGCGCCACCTGCAAGGATCTGGAGCAGTACTTC.

Written as DNA, the CDR3 is TGTGCCAGCAGCTCCGGACAGGGTGCGGAGACCCAGTACTTC. It translates to CASSSGQGAETQYF. This chain connects TRBV7-9 to TRBJ2-5; 8 bases are a match to TRBD1. V was clipped by 4 bases and J by 5 bases; unmatched bases: 6. Germline V gene sequence: CDR1 SEHNR, CDR2 FQNEAQ (reference sequence). The CDR3 loop spans 14 amino acids.

This sequence joins TRBV7-8 and TRBJ2-1; 10 bases line up with TRBD1. CDR1 is SGHVS and CDR2 is FQNEAQ in the germline V gene. The CDR3 contains 15 residues. J lost 9 bases, V lost 5 bases, and 10 bases had no gene match. The CDR3 loop reads CASSHRDRGNSEQFF. As DNA, the CDR3 is TGTGCCAGCAGCCACCGGGACAGGGGTAATTCTGAGCAGTTCTTC.

The chain links TRBV5-1 to TRBJ2-5, with 15 positions matching TRBD2. The junction had 8 bases not matched to a gene; V was cut back by 3 bases and J by 5 bases. CDR1 is SGHRS, CDR2 YFSETQ, per germline. This CDR3 has 17 residues. The DNA for the CDR3 is TGCGCCAGCAGCTCTGGACTAGCGGGGGGGCTCGGGGAGACCCAGTACTTC. Translation gives CASSSGLAGGLGETQYF.

This clone was seen once. This chain uses TRBV7-9 with TRBJ1-3, with D perhaps TRBD1 (5 bases). Deletions cut 6 bases from V and 0 bases from J, with 12 bases between. The germline CDR1 and CDR2 sequences are SEHNR and FQNEAQ (reference sequence). This CDR3 has 15 residues. CDR3 amino acids: CASRPGYGSGNTIYF. CDR3 coding DNA: TGTGCCAGCAGACCAGGGTATGGCTCTGGAAACACCATATATTTT.

V gene TRBV10-1 combines with J gene TRBJ2-7, with TRBD2 as a possible D gene (6 bases). From germline, CDR1 is WNHNN and CDR2 SYGVQD (reference sequence). This CDR3 has 15 amino acids. Trimming pared 6 bases from V and 3 bases from J, leaving 18 bases between. The CDR3 DNA sequence: TGCGCCAGCAGATCGGCCACCGAGGGACTCTACGAGCAGTACGTC. This sequence encodes CASRSATEGLYEQYV.

This chain connects TRBV7-2 to TRBJ2-5; 12 nucleotides match TRBD2. CDR3 length: 17 amino acids. Per the germline V gene, CDR1 is SGHTA and CDR2 is FQGNSA. V shed 5 bases and J 7 bases; nucleotides not matched to a gene: 14. This chain's CDR3 is CASSRLAGGLVGGTQYF. CDR3 DNA: TGTGCCAGCAGCCGTCTAGCGGGAGGGCTTGTAGGCGGGACCCAGTACTTC.

This clone was seen once. This CDR3 reads CASSIRVPANTGELFF. The CDR3 coding sequence is TGTGCCAGCAGTATCAGGGTCCCTGCGAACACCGGGGAGCTGTTTTTT. The chain employs TRBV27 and TRBJ2-2, with a weak D call TRBD1 (5 bases). Germline V CDR1 and CDR2: MNHEY, SMNVEV (reference sequence). Trimming took 5 bases from V and 0 from J, leaving 13 bases between them. This CDR3 spans 16 amino acids.

This chain's CDR3 is CASSYLQGGSPLHF. Here the CDR3 DNA reads TGTGCCAGCAGCTATTTACAGGGCGGTTCACCCCTCCACTTT. V is TRBV6-5 and J is TRBJ1-6, with TRBD1 as a possible D gene (6 bases). Germline V lookup: CDR1 MNHEY, CDR2 SVGAGI. The CDR3 length is 14 residues. V lost 6 bases and J lost 9, with 15 bases in between.

This chain links TRBV7-9 with TRBJ1-3; maybe TRBD1 (5 bases). The CDR3 length is 18 residues. Trimming took 0 bases from V and 0 from J, leaving 15 bases between them. Germline CDR1 is SEHNR and CDR2 is FQNEAQ (reference sequence). The CDR3 DNA reads TGTGCCAGCAGCTTAGCGCGATGGGGCGCCATCTCTGGAAACACCATATATTTT. Its protein product is CASSLARWGAISGNTIYF.

This rearrangement joins TRBV28 to TRBJ2-7; 8 nucleotides agree with TRBD1. The trim removed 7 bases at V and 3 bases at J, leaving 8 bases unmatched. CDR1 and CDR2 from the germline V gene are MDHEN and SYDVKM. The CDR3 covers 14 residues. The CDR3 loop reads CASTADRAIYEQYF. The DNA of the CDR3 is TGTGCCAGCACCGCGGACAGGGCGATCTACGAGCAGTACTTC.

V gene TRBV28 combines with J gene TRBJ2-2; 7 bases line up with TRBD1. Trimming at V came to 5 bases and at J to 5 bases, leaving 5 bases not matched to a gene. Germline V CDR1 and CDR2: MDHEN, SYDVKM. The CDR3 covers 14 residues. CDR3 protein: CASSHRGPTGELFF. The CDR3 bases are TGTGCCAGCAGTCATAGGGGGCCGACCGGGGAGCTGTTTTTT.